This TCR beta chain came from a study of T-cell memory formation after mild COVID-19. Whole-study context: Among the donors, TCR clusters were largely specific to each donor. Study conclusions and caveats: Those CD4+ clones that contracted were mainly in CM and EM (CD8+ ones in EMRA).

TCRdb reprocessed the 5' RACE reads via MiXCR and lists one record per CDR3 protein. The sample shows approximately 5,000 distinct CDR3 sequences, roughly a quarter of them seen only once. This clonotype rates as medium-sized. Antigen specificity is unknown. Trimming left V 0 bases short and J 5 bases short, with 5 bases between. The CDR3 has 12 amino acids. The germline V gene encodes CDR1 SGDLS and CDR2 YYNGEE. The source material was PBMCs or a T cell subset sorted from them (not recorded which). The TCR sequence derives from an adult who had mild COVID-19 (a few samples of this study predate the infection). Cell type and time point are not known. This rearrangement joins TRBV9 to TRBJ1-1; D ambiguous. This CDR3 reads CASSVAGTEAFF. The DNA for the CDR3 is TGTGCCAGCAGCGTAGCCGGGACTGAAGCTTTCTTT.